These 2 T cell receptor beta chains were all obtained from the same sample, sequenced in a study of T cell responses to AZD1222 COVID-19 vaccine. Method: immunoSEQ multiplex PCR; TCRdb's copy keeps in-frame clones and lacks some. The sample has about 97,000 clones, about nine tenths seen once; the top ten hold 1.3%. The sequencing used peripheral blood, collected on day 0 of AZD1222 vaccination. These receptors came from an adult in good health.

The V gene is TRBV29-1, the J gene TRBJ2-7; D uncertain. The CDR3 sequence is 10 residues long. V was clipped by 6 bases and J by 5 bases, with 8 bases between them. Germline V gives CDR1 SQVTM, CDR2 ANQGSEA. CDR3 bases: TGCAGCGTATGGGCAGACGAGCAGTACTTC. This translates into CSVWADEQYF.

V and J are TRBV27 and TRBJ2-7, with unresolved D. V lost 2 bases to trimming and J lost 5 bases, with 16 bases between them. The CDR3 length is 15 residues. Looked up from germline, CDR1 is MNHEY and CDR2 is SMNVEV (reference sequence). The CDR3 loop is CASSLRQTLIDEQYF. For the CDR3, the DNA is TGTGCCAGCAGTTTAAGGCAGACCTTGATCGACGAGCAGTACTTC.